These 18 T cell receptor beta chains share one sample of origin, sequenced in a study of blood T cell repertoires in COVID-19. Libraries were prepared by immunoSEQ multiplex PCR; TCRdb keeps only in-frame clonotypes and omits some of them. The sample includes approximately 260,000 clones, less than 90% seen only once; the top ten take about 4.3%. The sequenced sample was peripheral blood. All receptors derive from a man aged 60 to 75 who had recovered from COVID-19.

The chain employs TRBV6-5 and TRBJ1-2; D might be TRBD1 (6 bases). V was trimmed by 7 bases and J by 4 bases, leaving 13 bases between them. The CDR3 totals 13 residues. Germline V gene data show CDR1 as MNHEY and CDR2 as SVGAGI. The CDR3 sequence is CASKPTRGYGYTF. CDR3 nucleotides: TGTGCCAGCAAACCCACCAGGGGCTATGGCTACACCTTC.

The CDR3 DNA sequence: TGCGCCAGCAGCCAAGCCAACAGCAATGAGCAGTTCTTC. This encodes CASSQANSNEQFF. The chain recombines TRBV4-1 with TRBJ2-1; D not resolved. Germline CDR1 is MGHRA and CDR2 is YSYEKL. The V and J ends lost 1 base and 6 bases respectively, with 7 bases between them. The CDR3 is 13 residues long.

The chain recombines TRBV5-1 with TRBJ2-5, with D maybe TRBD1 (5 bases). V lost 0 bases to trimming and J lost 3 bases, with 9 bases between them. The CDR3 spans 14 residues. CDR1 SGHRS and CDR2 YFSETQ come from the germline V gene. CDR3 in DNA: TGCGCCAGCAGCTTGGGGGCAGGGAAAGAGACCCAGTACTTC. Translation gives CASSLGAGKETQYF. Together with reference TRBV5-1 and TRBJ2-5, the CDR3 gives the full variable domain: KAGVTQTPRYLIKTRGQQVTLSCSPISGHRSVSWYQQTPGQGLQFLFEYFSETQRNKGNFPGRFSGRQFSNSRSEMNVSTLELGDSALYLCASSLGAGKETQYFGPGTRLLVL.

The J gene is TRBJ2-1, the V gene TRBV19; no clear D gene. CDR3 length: 17 amino acids. V was clipped by 3 bases and J by 4 bases, with 19 bases between them. Per the germline V gene, CDR1 is LNHDA and CDR2 is SQIVND (reference sequence). DNA of the CDR3: TGTGCCAGTAGTATTATTGTTGGGCCCTCACAATACAATGAGCAGTTCTTC. Its protein product is CASSIIVGPSQYNEQFF.

This chain joins TRBV3-1 (or the pseudogene TRBV3-2) and TRBJ2-7; tentative D call: TRBD1 (6 bases). CDR3 length: 11 amino acids. V was trimmed by 4 bases and J by 6 bases, leaving 7 bases between them. The V gene's germline CDR1 is LGHDT and CDR2 YNNKEL (reference sequence). CDR3 nucleotide sequence: TGTGCCAGCAGCCTAGGGGGCGAGCAGTACTTC. Its translation is CASSLGGEQYF.

The chain recombines TRBV28 with TRBJ1-4; 9 nucleotides match TRBD1. Germline V gene lookup returns CDR1 MDHEN and CDR2 SYDVKM. V was pared by 4 bases and J by 5 bases, with 5 bases of the junction left unmatched. There are 15 residues in the CDR3. CDR3 sequence: CASSSQGAGNEKLFF. Here the CDR3 DNA reads TGTGCCAGCAGTTCACAGGGGGCCGGGAATGAAAAACTGTTTTTT. The variable domain in full, with the rest retrieved from reference TRBV28 and TRBJ1-4, is DVKVTQSSRYLVKRTGEKVFLECVQDMDHENMFWYRQDPGLGLRLIYFSYDVKMKEKGDIPEGYSVSREKKERFSLILESASTNQTSMYLCASSSQGAGNEKLFFGSGTQLSVL.

The rearrangement links TRBV12-3 or TRBV12-4 to TRBJ1-5, with D hard to call. This CDR3 has 13 residues. The V end was cut by 3 bases, the J end by 9 bases, with 12 bases between. The CDR3 protein is CASSLADRGPQHF. CDR3 sequence (DNA): TGTGCCAGCAGTTTGGCAGATCGTGGGCCCCAGCATTTT.

V is TRBV5-1 and J is TRBJ2-1; TRBD2 matches at 11 bases. This CDR3 region has 15 residues. V lost 9 bases, J lost 0 bases, and 5 bases stayed unmatched. CDR1 is SGHRS, CDR2 YFSETQ, per germline. CDR3 sequence: CATATSGSSYNEQFF. Here the CDR3 DNA reads TGCGCCACTGCCACTAGCGGGAGCTCCTACAATGAGCAGTTCTTC.

This chain connects TRBV5-1 to TRBJ2-1; no clear D gene. The CDR3 loop spans 15 amino acids. Germline V gives CDR1 SGHRS, CDR2 YFSETQ. With 0 bases removed from V and 0 bases from J, the gap between germline ends came to 7 bases. The CDR3 protein is CASSLGVGSYNEQFF. The CDR3 nucleotides are TGCGCCAGCAGCTTGGGAGTCGGCTCCTACAATGAGCAGTTCTTC.

CDR3 amino acids: CASSQVAGIYNEQFF. In DNA form, the CDR3 reads TGCGCCAGCAGCCAGGTTGCGGGGATCTACAATGAGCAGTTCTTC. The chain is built from TRBV5-1 and TRBJ2-1; D possibly corresponds to TRBD2 (6 bases). With 4 bases removed from V and 3 bases from J, the gap between germline ends came to 14 bases. Germline V gene sequence: CDR1 SGHRS, CDR2 YFSETQ. The CDR3 consists of 15 residues.

This clone turned up a few times. The chain uses TRBV19 and TRBJ2-3, with D maybe TRBD1 (6 bases). Trimming took off 4 bases at V and 1 base at J, with 12 bases between the two ends. CDR1 is LNHDA, CDR2 SQIVND, per germline (reference sequence). CDR3 length: 15 amino acids. The DNA of the CDR3 is TGTGCCAGTAGTACCCCCCAGGGGCGCACAGATACGCAGTATTTT. Translating it yields CASSTPQGRTDTQYF.

The V gene is TRBV3-1 (or the pseudogene TRBV3-2), the J gene TRBJ2-7; 8 bases match TRBD2. This CDR3 is 16 amino acids long. Germline CDR1 reads LGHDT; CDR2 reads YNNKEL (reference sequence). Trimming cost V 2 bases and J 2 bases; bases outside gene matches: 8. As DNA, the CDR3 is TGTGCCAGCAGCCAAAGCCCGGGCGGGGGGACCTACGAGCAGTACTTC. It translates to CASSQSPGGGTYEQYF.

The chain couples TRBV18 to TRBJ2-3; a possible D gene is TRBD1 (6 bases). Trimming cost V 0 bases and J 4 bases, with 14 bases left between them. The CDR3 spans 16 residues. CDR1 is KGHSH, CDR2 LQKENI, per germline. In DNA form, the CDR3 reads TGTGCCAGCTCACCACCTTCCAGGGGATTCTCAGATACGCAGTATTTT. This encodes CASSPPSRGFSDTQYF.

This rearrangement joins TRBV27 to TRBJ1-1; a possible D gene is TRBD1 (5 bases). Trimming left V 6 bases short and J 4 bases short, with 12 bases between. The CDR3 has 13 amino acids. Looked up from germline, CDR1 is MNHEY and CDR2 is SMNVEV (reference sequence). Here the CDR3 DNA reads TGTGCCAGCAGCTGGGGGGGGAGCACTGAAGCTTTCTTT. Its protein is CASSWGGSTEAFF.

This clone appeared a single time. The rearrangement links TRBV11-2 to TRBJ2-7; D is perhaps TRBD2 (6 bases). V was clipped by 5 bases and J by 0 bases, with 14 bases between them. The CDR3 is 15 amino acids. CDR1 is SGHAT, CDR2 FQNNGV, per germline. The CDR3 coding sequence is TGTGCCAGCAGCACCCGGGGGATGAGCTCCTACGAGCAGTACTTC. This translates into CASSTRGMSSYEQYF.

CDR3 in DNA: TGTGCCTGGTCTTTACAGGGGGCTAGTACCGGGGAGCTGTTTTTT. As protein: CAWSLQGASTGELFF. This rearrangement joins TRBV30 to TRBJ2-2, with 9 positions matching TRBD1. The V gene's germline CDR1 is GTSNPN and CDR2 SVGIG (reference sequence). This CDR3 region has 15 residues. Losses at the gene ends were 5 bases for V and 5 bases for J; bases not matched to a gene: 9.

J is TRBJ1-2 and V is TRBV2, with D perhaps matching TRBD1 (5 bases). Per germline, CDR1 SNHLY and CDR2 FYNNEI. The CDR3 spans 13 residues. V lost 6 bases, J lost 8 bases, and 16 bases lay in between. In nucleotides, the CDR3 is TGTGCCAGCAGGGGGGAGGGAGCCGGCGGCTACACCTTC. Translated, it gives CASRGEGAGGYTF.

The chain is built from TRBV24-1 and TRBJ1-5, with 8 bases identical to TRBD1. The CDR3 covers 16 residues. The V gene's germline CDR1 is KGHDR and CDR2 SFDVKD. The junction had 12 bases not matched to a gene; V was cut back by 11 bases and J by 1 base. The CDR3 loop reads CAISDRDSVSNQPQHF. The CDR3 DNA follows: TGTGCCATTTCGGACAGGGATTCAGTGAGCAATCAGCCCCAGCATTTT.